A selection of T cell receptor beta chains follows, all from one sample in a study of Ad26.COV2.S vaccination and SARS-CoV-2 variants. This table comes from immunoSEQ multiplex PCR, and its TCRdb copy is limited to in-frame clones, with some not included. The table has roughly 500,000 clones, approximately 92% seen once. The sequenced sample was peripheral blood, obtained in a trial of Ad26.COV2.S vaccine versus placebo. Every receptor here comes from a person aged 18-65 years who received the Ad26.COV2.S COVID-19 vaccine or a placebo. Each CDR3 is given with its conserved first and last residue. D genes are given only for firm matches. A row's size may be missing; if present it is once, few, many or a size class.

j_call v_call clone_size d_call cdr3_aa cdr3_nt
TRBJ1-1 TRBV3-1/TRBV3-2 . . CASSQGAGWDTEAFF TGTGCCAGCAGCCAAGGGGCAGGGTGGGACACTGAAGCTTTCTTT
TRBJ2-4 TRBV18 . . CASSLQPKLLAKGDIQYF TGTGCCAGCTCGTTACAGCCGAAGCTATTAGCCAAAGGGGACATTCAGTACTTC
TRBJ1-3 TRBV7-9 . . CASSPGPGINTIYF TGTGCCAGCAGCCCCGGCCCAGGGATAAACACCATATATTTT
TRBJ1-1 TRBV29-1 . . CSVQLVEEAFF TGCAGCGTCCAACTGGTAGAGGAAGCTTTCTTT
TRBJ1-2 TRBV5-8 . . CASSSIGWASYTF TGTGCCAGCAGCTCTATTGGGTGGGCAAGCTACACCTTC
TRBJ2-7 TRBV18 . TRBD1 CASSLQSDRGVYEQYF TGTGCCAGCTCACTACAATCGGACAGGGGGGTATACGAGCAGTACTTC
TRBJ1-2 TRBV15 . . CATSPDINYGYTF TGTGCCACCTCCCCGGACATAAACTATGGCTACACCTTC
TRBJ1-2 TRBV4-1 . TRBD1 CASSQNQDRAGYGYTF TGCGCCAGCAGCCAAAACCAGGACAGGGCAGGGTATGGCTACACCTTC
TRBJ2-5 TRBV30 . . CAWSRDGGTQYF TGTGCCTGGAGTCGGGACGGAGGGACCCAGTACTTC
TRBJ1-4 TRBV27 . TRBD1 CASTLTGGSNEKLFF TGTGCCAGCACCCTAACAGGGGGCTCTAATGAAAAACTGTTTTTT
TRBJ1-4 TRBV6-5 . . CASSPAGWGEKLFF TGTGCCAGCAGCCCCGCGGGGTGGGGGGAAAAACTGTTTTTT
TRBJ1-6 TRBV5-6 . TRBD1 CASSLAGGTGGLPLHF TGTGCCAGCAGCTTGGCCGGAGGGACAGGGGGTTTACCCCTCCACTTT
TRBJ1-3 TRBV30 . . CAWSPSGNTIYF TGTGCCTGGAGTCCCTCTGGAAACACCATATATTTT
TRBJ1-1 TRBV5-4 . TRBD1 CASSLDQGASTEAFF TGTGCCAGCAGCTTGGATCAGGGGGCGAGTACTGAAGCTTTCTTT
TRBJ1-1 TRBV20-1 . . CSASEDTHTEAFF TGCAGTGCTAGTGAGGACACCCACACTGAAGCTTTCTTT
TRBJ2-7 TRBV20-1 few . CSASWAYEQYF TGCAGTGCTAGTTGGGCCTACGAGCAGTACTTC
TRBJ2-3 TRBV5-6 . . CASSSRPIPGTDTQYF TGTGCCAGCAGCTCGCGGCCGATCCCAGGCACAGATACGCAGTATTTT
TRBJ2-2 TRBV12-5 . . CASGLVLRDLGELFF TGTGCTAGTGGTTTGGTACTTCGGGATTTGGGGGAGCTGTTTTTT
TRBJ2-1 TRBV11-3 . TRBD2 CASSLVGTTNEQFF TGTGCCAGCAGCTTAGTAGGGACTACGAATGAGCAGTTCTTC
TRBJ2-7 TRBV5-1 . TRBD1 CASSPSTGGFEQYF TGCGCCAGCAGCCCATCCACAGGGGGCTTCGAGCAGTACTTC
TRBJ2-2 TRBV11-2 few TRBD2 CASGSGRGTGELFF TGTGCCAGCGGTAGCGGGAGGGGCACCGGGGAGCTGTTTTTT
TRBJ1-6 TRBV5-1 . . CASRKRGVSAYSPLHF TGCGCCAGCAGAAAAAGGGGAGTCTCTGCGTATTCACCCCTCCACTTT
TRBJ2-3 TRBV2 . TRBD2 CASSVTSGGIGTQYF TGTGCCAGCAGCGTGACTAGCGGGGGGATAGGGACGCAGTATTTT
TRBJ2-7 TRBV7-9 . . CASSLRAGSYEQYF TGTGCCAGCAGCTTAAGGGCAGGATCCTACGAGCAGTACTTC
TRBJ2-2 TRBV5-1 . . CASSLGWRGPTGELFF TGCGCCAGCAGCTTGGGGTGGCGGGGGCCCACCGGGGAGCTGTTTTTT
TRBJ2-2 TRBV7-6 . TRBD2 CASSTGGQREYSGELFF TGTGCCAGCAGCACGGGGGGCCAGCGGGAGTACTCCGGGGAGCTGTTTTTT
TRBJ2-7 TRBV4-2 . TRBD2 CASSQEGGRNSYEQYF TGTGCCAGCAGCCAAGAGGGAGGGCGTAATTCCTACGAGCAGTACTTC
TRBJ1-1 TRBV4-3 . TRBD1 CASSQDPPGQGLNTEAFF TGCGCCAGCAGCCAAGATCCTCCGGGACAGGGGTTGAACACTGAAGCTTTCTTT
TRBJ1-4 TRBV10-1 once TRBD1 CAIGGTGVWKLFF TGCGCCATCGGCGGGACAGGGGTTTGGAAACTGTTTTTT
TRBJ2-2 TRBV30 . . CAWRQGTGELFF TGTGCCTGGAGGCAGGGTACCGGGGAGCTGTTTTTT
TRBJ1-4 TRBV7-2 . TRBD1 CASSLVGTGVEKLFF TGTGCCAGCAGCTTAGTTGGGACAGGGGTTGAAAAACTGTTTTTT
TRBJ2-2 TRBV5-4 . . CASSLLDSLSGELFF TGTGCCAGCAGCCTCCTAGATTCGCTCTCCGGGGAGCTGTTTTTT
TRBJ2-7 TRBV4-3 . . CASSQNPPVAGGLYEQYF TGCGCCAGCAGCCAAAACCCCCCGGTGGCGGGCGGTCTCTACGAGCAGTACTTC
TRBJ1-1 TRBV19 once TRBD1 CASSRGPGQGFATEAFF TGTGCCAGTAGTAGAGGGCCGGGACAGGGGTTCGCGACTGAAGCTTTCTTT
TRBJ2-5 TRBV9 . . CASSVDIQETQYF TGTGCCAGCAGCGTAGACATACAAGAGACCCAGTACTTC
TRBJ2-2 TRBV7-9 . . CASSHRATSAYTGELFF TGTGCCAGCAGCCACCGGGCTACATCGGCCTACACCGGGGAGCTGTTTTTT
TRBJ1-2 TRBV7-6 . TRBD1 CASSLEQGASYNYGYTF TGTGCCAGCAGCTTAGAACAGGGGGCCAGTTATAACTATGGCTACACCTTC
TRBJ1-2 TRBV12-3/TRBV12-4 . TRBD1 CASSLVDRVGYTF TGTGCCAGCAGTTTAGTGGACAGGGTAGGCTACACCTTC
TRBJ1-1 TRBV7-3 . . CASSLSGGLGTNEAFF TGTGCCAGCAGCTTAAGCGGGGGACTGGGGACTAATGAAGCTTTCTTT
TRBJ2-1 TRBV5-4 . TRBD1 CASSDPYLDRDNEQFF TGTGCCAGCAGCGACCCTTATCTGGACAGGGACAATGAGCAGTTCTTC
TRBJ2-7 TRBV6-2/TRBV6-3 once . CASSQGRSYEQYF TGTGCCAGCAGCCAGGGACGCTCCTACGAGCAGTACTTC
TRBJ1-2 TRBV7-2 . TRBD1 CASSWGTGTGGANYGYTF TGTGCCAGCAGCTGGGGTACCGGGACAGGGGGCGCTAACTATGGCTACACCTTC
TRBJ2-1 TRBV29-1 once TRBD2 CSVEDQLAGGPMHEQFF TGCAGCGTTGAAGATCAGCTAGCGGGGGGCCCTATGCATGAGCAGTTCTTC
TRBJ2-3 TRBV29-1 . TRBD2 CSAVTSGSESDTQYF TGCAGCGCCGTTACTAGCGGGAGTGAGTCGGATACGCAGTATTTT
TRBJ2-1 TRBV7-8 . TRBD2 CASSPRTTSGGTTEQFF TGTGCCAGCAGCCCTCGGACAACTAGCGGAGGCACGACCGAGCAGTTCTTC
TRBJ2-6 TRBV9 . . CASSAYSSGANVLTF TGTGCCAGCAGCGCTTACAGCTCTGGGGCCAACGTCCTGACTTTC
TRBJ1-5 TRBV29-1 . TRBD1 CSVRGTGGNQPQHF TGCAGCGTGAGAGGGACAGGGGGCAATCAGCCCCAGCATTTT
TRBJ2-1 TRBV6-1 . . CASSDDRFTYNEQFF TGTGCCAGCAGTGATGACAGGTTTACGTACAATGAGCAGTTCTTC
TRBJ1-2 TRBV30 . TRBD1 CAWTRQGALLNYGYTF TGTGCCTGGACCCGACAGGGGGCCCTACTTAACTATGGCTACACCTTC
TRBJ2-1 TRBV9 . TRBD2 CASSPGLVYNEQFF TGTGCCAGCAGCCCGGGACTAGTCTACAATGAGCAGTTCTTC
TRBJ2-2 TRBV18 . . CASSPTPGELFF TGTGCCAGCTCACCGACCCCCGGGGAGCTGTTTTTT
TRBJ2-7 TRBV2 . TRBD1 CASGDRVFIYEQYF TGTGCCAGCGGCGACAGGGTGTTTATCTACGAGCAGTACTTC